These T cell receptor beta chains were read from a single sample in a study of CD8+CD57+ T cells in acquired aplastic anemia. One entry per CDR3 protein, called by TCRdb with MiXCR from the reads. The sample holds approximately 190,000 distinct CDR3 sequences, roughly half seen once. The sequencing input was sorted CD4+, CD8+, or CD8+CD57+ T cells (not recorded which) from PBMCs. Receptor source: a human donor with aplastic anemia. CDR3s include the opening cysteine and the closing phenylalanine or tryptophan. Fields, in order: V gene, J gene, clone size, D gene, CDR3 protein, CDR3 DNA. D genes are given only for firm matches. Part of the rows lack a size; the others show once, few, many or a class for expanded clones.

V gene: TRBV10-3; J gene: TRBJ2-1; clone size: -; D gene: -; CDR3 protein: CAISESVGLSNEQFF; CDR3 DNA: TGTGCCATCAGTGAGTCTGTTGGGTTGAGCAATGAGCAGTTCTTC
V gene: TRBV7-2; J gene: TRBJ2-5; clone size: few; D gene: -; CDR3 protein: CASSSNGGDRGETQYF; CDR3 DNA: TGTGCCAGCAGCTCAAACGGGGGCGATAGGGGAGAGACCCAGTACTTC
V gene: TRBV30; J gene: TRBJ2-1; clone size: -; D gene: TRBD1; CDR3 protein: CAWSWVGQGRRYEQFF; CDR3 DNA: TGTGCCTGGAGTTGGGTGGGACAGGGGCGCCGCTATGAGCAGTTCTTC
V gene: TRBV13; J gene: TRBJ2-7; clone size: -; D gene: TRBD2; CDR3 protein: CASSPEGAGLYEQYF; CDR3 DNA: TGTGCCAGCAGCCCTGAGGGAGCGGGGCTCTACGAGCAGTACTTC
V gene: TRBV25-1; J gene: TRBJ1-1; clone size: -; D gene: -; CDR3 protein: CASSEDSGEAFF; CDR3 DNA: TGTGCCAGCAGTGAAGACAGTGGTGAAGCTTTCTTT
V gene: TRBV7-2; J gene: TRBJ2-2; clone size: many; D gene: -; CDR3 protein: CASGGTNTGELLF; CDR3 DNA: TGTGCCAGCGGGGGAACGAACACCGGGGAGCTGCTTTTT
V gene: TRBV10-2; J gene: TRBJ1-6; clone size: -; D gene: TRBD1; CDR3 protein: CASRRQGDSPLHF; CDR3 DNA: TGCGCCAGCAGGCGACAGGGCGATTCACCCCTCCACTTT
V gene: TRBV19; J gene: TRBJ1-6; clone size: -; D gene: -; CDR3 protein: CAGSPPVNSPLHF; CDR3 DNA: TGTGCCGGTAGCCCGCCGGTCAATTCACCCCTCCACTTT
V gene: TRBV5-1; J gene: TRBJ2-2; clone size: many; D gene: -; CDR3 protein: CASSAGLGELFF; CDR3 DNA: TGCGCCAGCAGCGCGGGCCTCGGGGAGCTGTTTTTT
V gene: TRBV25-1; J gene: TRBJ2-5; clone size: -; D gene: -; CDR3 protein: CASSYGQTSAGETQYF; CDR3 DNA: TGTGCCAGCAGTTACGGACAGACCAGTGCGGGCGAGACCCAGTACTTC
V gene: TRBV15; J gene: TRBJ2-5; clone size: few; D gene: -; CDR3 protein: CATSGGAGGETQYF; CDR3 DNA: TGTGCCACCAGTGGCGGGGCTGGGGGAGAGACCCAGTACTTC
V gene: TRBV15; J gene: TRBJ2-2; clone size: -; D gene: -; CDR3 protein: CATRQDWTNTGELFF; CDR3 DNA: TGTGCCACCAGACAAGACTGGACGAACACCGGGGAGCTGTTTTTT
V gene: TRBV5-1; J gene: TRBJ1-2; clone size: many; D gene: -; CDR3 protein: CASSLDSPRGVRGYGYTF; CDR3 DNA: TGCGCCAGCAGCTTGGACTCTCCCCGGGGGGTTCGAGGCTATGGCTACACCTTC
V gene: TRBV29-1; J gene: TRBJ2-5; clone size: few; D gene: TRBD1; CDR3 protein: CSVPGTGGETQYF; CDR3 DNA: TGCAGCGTGCCCGGGACAGGGGGAGAGACCCAGTACTTC
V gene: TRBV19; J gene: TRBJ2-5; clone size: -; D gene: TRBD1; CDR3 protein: CASSRTGVALETQYF; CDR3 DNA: TGTGCCAGTAGTAGGACAGGGGTTGCCTTAGAGACCCAGTACTTC
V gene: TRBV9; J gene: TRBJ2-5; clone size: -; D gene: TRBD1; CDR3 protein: CASSAGQRQETQYF; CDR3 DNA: TGTGCCAGCAGCGCGGGACAGCGTCAAGAGACCCAGTACTTC
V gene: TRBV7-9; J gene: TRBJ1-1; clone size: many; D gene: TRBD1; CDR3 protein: CASSRQGRSTEAFF; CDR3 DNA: TGTGCCAGCAGCCGACAGGGCCGGAGCACTGAAGCTTTCTTT
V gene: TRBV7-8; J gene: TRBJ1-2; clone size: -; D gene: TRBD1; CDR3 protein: CASSRTGDTNYGYTF; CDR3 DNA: TGTGCCAGCAGTCGGACAGGGGACACTAACTATGGCTACACCTTC
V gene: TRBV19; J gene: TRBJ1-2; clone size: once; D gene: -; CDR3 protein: CASSIGDVNGYTF; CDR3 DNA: TGTGCCAGTAGTATCGGAGATGTGAATGGCTACACCTTC
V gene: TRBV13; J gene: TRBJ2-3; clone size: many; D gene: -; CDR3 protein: CASSPAGRITDTQYF; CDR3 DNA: TGTGCCAGCAGCCCAGCTGGCAGAATCACAGATACGCAGTATTTT
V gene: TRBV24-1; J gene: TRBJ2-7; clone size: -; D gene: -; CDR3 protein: CATSDSEEQYF; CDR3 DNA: TGTGCCACCAGTGATTCAGAAGAGCAGTACTTC
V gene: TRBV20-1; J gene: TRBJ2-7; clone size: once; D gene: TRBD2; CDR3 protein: CSAPAGAGYEQYF; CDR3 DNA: TGCAGTGCCCCAGCGGGAGCTGGGTACGAGCAGTACTTC
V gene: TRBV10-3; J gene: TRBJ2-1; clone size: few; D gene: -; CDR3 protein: CAISEFGNNEQFF; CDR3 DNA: TGTGCCATCAGTGAATTTGGAAACAATGAGCAGTTCTTC
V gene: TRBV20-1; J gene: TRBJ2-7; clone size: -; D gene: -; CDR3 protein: CSARDQGLAVF; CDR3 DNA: TGCAGTGCTAGAGATCAGGGTTTAGCGGTCTTC
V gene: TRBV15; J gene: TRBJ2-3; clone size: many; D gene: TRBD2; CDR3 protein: CATSREAGGRDTQYF; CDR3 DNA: TGTGCCACCAGCAGAGAGGCGGGAGGGAGAGATACGCAGTATTTT
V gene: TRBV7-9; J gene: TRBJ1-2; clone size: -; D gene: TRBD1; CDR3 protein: CASSSGTGENYGYTF; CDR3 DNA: TGTGCCAGCAGCTCGGGGACAGGAGAAAACTATGGCTACACCTTC
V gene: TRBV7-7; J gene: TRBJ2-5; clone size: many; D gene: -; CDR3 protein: CASSLGDQETQYF; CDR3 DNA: TGTGCTAGCAGCTTAGGGGACCAAGAGACCCAGTACTTC
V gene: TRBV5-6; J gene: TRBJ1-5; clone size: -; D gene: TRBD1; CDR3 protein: CASSLGQTGRYQPQHF; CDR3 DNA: TGTGCCAGCAGCTTGGGCCAGACAGGGAGGTATCAGCCCCAGCATTTT
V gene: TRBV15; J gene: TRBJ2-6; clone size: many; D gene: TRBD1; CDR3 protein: CATSSSGTGGLRGGANVLTF; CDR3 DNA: TGTGCCACCAGCAGTTCCGGGACAGGGGGCTTGCGTGGTGGGGCCAACGTCCTGACTTTC
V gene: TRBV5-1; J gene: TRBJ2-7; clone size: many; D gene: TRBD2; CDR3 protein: CASSSLAGTSYEQYF; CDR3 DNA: TGCGCCAGCAGCTCACTAGCGGGTACCTCCTACGAGCAGTACTTC
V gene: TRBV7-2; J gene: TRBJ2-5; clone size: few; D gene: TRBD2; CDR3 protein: CASSVGLAGGTQYF; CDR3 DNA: TGTGCCAGCAGCGTTGGACTAGCGGGAGGGACCCAGTACTTC
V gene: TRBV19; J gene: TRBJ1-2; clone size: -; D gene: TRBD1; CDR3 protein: CASSLRTGGENYGYTF; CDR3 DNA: TGTGCCAGTAGTCTCCGGACAGGGGGGGAGAACTATGGCTACACCTTC
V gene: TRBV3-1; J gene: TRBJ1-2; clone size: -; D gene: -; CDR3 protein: CASTQRGSYGYTF; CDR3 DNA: TGTGCCAGCACCCAGAGGGGCAGCTATGGCTACACCTTC
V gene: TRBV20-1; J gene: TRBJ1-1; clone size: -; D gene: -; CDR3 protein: CSARDPVRGEAFF; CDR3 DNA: TGCAGTGCTAGAGATCCAGTGAGGGGTGAAGCTTTCTTT
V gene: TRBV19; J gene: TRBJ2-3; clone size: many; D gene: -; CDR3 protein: CASSMVAGSSTDTQYF; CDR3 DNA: TGTGCCAGTAGTATGGTAGCCGGGTCTAGCACAGATACGCAGTATTTT
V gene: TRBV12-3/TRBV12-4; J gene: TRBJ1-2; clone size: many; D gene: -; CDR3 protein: CASSLIRANYGYTF; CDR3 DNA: TGTGCCAGCAGTTTAATTAGGGCTAACTATGGCTACACCTTC
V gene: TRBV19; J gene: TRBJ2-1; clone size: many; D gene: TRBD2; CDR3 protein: CASRGTSAFNEQFF; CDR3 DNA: TGTGCCAGTAGGGGGACTAGCGCTTTCAATGAGCAGTTCTTC
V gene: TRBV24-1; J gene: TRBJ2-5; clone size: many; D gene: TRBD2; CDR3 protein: CATSDKGLAGERETQYF; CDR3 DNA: TGTGCCACCAGTGATAAGGGACTAGCGGGAGAGAGGGAGACCCAGTACTTC
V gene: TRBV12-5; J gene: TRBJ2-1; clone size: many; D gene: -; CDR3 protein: CASGFRTESSYNEQFF; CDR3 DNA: TGTGCTAGTGGTTTCCGGACAGAAAGCTCCTACAATGAGCAGTTCTTC
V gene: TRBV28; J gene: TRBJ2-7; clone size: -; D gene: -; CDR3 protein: CASRPGGASSYEQYF; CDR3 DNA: TGTGCCAGTCGGCCGGGGGGCGCGAGCTCCTACGAGCAGTACTTC
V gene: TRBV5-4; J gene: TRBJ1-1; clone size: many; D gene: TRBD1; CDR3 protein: CASSLDRVSVGEAFF; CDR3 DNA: TGTGCCAGCAGCCTGGACAGGGTATCGGTTGGTGAAGCTTTCTTT
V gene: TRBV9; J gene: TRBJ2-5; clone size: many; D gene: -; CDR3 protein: CASSVAWGSQETQYF; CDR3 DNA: TGTGCCAGCAGCGTAGCCTGGGGCTCGCAAGAGACCCAGTACTTC
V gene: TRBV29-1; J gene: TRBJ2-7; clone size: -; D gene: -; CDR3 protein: CSVVGDKGSYEQYF; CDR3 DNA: TGCAGCGTGGTGGGCGATAAGGGCTCCTACGAGCAGTACTTC
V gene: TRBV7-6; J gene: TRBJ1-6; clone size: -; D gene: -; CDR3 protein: CASSLSNNSPLHF; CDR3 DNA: TGTGCCAGCAGCTTATCTAATAATTCACCCCTCCACTTT
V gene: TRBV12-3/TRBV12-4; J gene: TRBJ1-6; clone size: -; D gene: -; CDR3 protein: CASSSQSNSPLHF; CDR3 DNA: TGTGCCAGCAGTTCCCAGTCTAATTCACCCCTCCACTTT
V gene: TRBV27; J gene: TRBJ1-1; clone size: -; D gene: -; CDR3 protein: CASSGQSDTEAFF; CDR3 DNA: TGTGCCAGCTCGGGACAATCGGACACTGAAGCTTTCTTT
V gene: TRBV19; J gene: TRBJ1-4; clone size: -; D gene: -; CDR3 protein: CASSISREKLFF; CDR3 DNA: TGTGCCAGTAGTATTTCGAGGGAAAAACTGTTTTTT
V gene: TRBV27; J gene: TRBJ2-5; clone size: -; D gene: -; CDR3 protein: CASSSRWQETQYF; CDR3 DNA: TGTGCCAGCAGTTCGCGGTGGCAAGAGACCCAGTACTTC
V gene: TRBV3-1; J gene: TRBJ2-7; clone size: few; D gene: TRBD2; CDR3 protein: CASSFSLAGGPRGEQYF; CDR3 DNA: TGTGCCAGCAGCTTCTCACTAGCGGGAGGCCCTAGGGGCGAGCAGTACTTC
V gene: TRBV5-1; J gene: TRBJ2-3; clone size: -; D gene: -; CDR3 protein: CASLLGAGSTDTQYF; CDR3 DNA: TGCGCCAGCCTCCTGGGGGCGGGCTCCACAGATACGCAGTATTTT
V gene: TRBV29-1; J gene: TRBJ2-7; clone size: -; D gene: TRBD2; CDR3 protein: CSGGSGSGLSEQYF; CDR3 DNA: TGCAGCGGTGGTAGCGGGAGTGGCCTTAGCGAGCAGTACTTC
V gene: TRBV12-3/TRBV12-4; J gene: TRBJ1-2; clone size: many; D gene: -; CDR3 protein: CASSLAAGGYTF; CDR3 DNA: TGTGCCAGCAGTTTAGCGGCGGGAGGCTACACCTTC
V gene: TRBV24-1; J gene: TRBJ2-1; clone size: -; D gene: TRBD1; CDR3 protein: CATSGQTGGSYNEQFF; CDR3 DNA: TGTGCCACCAGTGGTCAGACAGGGGGATCCTACAATGAGCAGTTCTTC